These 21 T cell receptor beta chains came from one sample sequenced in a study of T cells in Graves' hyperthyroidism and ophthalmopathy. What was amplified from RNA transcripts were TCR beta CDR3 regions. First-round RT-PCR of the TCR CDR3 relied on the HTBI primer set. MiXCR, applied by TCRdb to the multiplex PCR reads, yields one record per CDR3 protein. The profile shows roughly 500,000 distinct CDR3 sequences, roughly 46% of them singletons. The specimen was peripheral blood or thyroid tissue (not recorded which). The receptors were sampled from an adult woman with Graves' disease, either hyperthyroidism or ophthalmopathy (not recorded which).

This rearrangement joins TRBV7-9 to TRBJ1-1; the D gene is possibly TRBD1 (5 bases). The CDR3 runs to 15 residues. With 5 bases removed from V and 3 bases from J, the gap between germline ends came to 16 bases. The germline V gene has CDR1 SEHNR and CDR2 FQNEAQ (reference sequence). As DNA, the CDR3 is TGTGCCAGCAGCCGTACGGTAGGGGCCTACACTGAAGCTTTCTTT. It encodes CASSRTVGAYTEAFF. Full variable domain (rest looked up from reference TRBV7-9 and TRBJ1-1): DTGVSQNPRHKITKRGQNVTFRCDPISEHNRLYWYRQTLGQGPEFLTYFQNEAQLEKSRLLSDRFSAERPKGSFSTLEIQRTEQGDSAMYLCASSRTVGAYTEAFFGQGTRLTVV.

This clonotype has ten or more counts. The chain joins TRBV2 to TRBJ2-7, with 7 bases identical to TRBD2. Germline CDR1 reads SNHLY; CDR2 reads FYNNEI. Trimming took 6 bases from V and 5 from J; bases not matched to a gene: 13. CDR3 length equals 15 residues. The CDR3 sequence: CASSPIASGGHEQYF. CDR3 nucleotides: TGTGCCAGCAGCCCGATTGCTAGCGGTGGCCACGAGCAGTACTTC.

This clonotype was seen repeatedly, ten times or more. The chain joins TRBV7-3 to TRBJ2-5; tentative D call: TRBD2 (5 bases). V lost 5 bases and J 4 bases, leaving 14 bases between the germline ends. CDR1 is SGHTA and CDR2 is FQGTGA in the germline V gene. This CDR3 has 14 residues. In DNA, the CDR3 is TGTGCCAGCAGCGCTCCCGGCGGGTCAGAGACCCAGTACTTC. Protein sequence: CASSAPGGSETQYF.

This CDR3 reads CSPGAGGYQETQYF. CDR3 nucleotide sequence: TGCAGCCCCGGGGCGGGGGGGTACCAAGAGACCCAGTACTTC. The J gene is TRBJ2-5, the V gene TRBV29-1; TRBD2 matches at 9 bases. Germline CDR1 reads SQVTM; CDR2 reads ANQGSEA. The CDR3 extends over 14 amino acids. V shed 8 bases, J shed 0 bases, and the junction held 7 bases outside the gene matches.

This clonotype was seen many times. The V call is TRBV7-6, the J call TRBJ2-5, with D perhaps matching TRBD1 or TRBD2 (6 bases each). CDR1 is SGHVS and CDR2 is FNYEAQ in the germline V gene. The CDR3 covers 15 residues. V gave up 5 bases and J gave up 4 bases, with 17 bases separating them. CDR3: CASSHFSEGGETQYF. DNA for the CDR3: TGTGCCAGCAGCCATTTTTCGGAGGGGGGAGAGACCCAGTACTTC. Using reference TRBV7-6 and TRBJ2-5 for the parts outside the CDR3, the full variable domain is GAGVSQSPRYKVTKRGQDVALRCDPISGHVSLYWYRQALGQGPEFLTYFNYEAQQDKSGLPNDRFSAERPEGSISTLTIQRTEQRDSAMYRCASSHFSEGGETQYFGPGTRLLVL.

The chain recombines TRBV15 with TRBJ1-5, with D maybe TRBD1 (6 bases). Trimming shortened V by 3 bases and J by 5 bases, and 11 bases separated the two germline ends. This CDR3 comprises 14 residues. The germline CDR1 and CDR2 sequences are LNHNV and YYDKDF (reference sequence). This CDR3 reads CATSSLGQYQPQHF. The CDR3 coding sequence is TGTGCCACCAGCAGCTTAGGACAGTATCAGCCCCAGCATTTT.

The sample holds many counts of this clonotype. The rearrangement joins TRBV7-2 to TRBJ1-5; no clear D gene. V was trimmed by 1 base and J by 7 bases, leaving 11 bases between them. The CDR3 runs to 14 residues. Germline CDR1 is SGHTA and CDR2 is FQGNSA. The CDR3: CASSLVPGTQPQHF. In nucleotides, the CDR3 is TGTGCCAGCAGCTTAGTCCCCGGAACCCAGCCCCAGCATTTT.

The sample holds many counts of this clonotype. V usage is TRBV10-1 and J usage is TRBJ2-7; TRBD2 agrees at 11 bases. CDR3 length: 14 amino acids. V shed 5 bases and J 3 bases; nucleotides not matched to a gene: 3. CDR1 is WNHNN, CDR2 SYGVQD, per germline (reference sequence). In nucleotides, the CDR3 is TGCGCCAGCAGTACTAGCGGGAGTAGCTACGAGCAGTACTTC. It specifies CASSTSGSSYEQYF.

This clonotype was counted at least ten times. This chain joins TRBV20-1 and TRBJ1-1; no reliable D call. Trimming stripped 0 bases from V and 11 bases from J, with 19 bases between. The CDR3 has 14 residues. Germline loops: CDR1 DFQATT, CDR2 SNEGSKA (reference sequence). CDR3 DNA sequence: TGCAGTGCTAGAGAGGAGGGTGGGTGGATCGGTGCTTTCTTT. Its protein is CSAREEGGWIGAFF.

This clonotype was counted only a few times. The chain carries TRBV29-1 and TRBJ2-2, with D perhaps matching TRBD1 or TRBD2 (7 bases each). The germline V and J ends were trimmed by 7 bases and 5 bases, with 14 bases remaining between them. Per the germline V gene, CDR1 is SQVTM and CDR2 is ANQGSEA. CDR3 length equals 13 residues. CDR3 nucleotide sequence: TGCAGCGCAAACAGGGGAGGGACCGGGGAGCTGTTTTTT. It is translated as CSANRGGTGELFF.

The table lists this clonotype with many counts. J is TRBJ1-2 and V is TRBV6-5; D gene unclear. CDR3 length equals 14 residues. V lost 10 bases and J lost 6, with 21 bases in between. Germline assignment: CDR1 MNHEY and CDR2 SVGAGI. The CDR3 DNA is TGTGCCACTAACGGAGGGCCCCGATCGGATGGCTACACCTTC. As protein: CATNGGPRSDGYTF.

Here the CDR3 DNA reads TGTGCCCCCGGGACAGGGCATTGGACTAGCGGAACCTACGAGCAGTACTTC. Protein: CAPGTGHWTSGTYEQYF. The rearrangement uses TRBV2 and TRBJ2-7; tentative D call: TRBD2 (10 bases). CDR3 length equals 17 residues. From germline, CDR1 is SNHLY and CDR2 FYNNEI. V dropped 11 bases and J dropped 2 bases, with 28 bases sitting between them. Filled out from reference TRBV2 and TRBJ2-7, the complete variable domain reads EPEVTQTPSHQVTQMGQEVILRCVPISNHLYFYWYRQILGQKVEFLVSFYNNEISEKSEIFDDQFSVERPDGSNFTLKIRSTKLEDSAMYFCAPGTGHWTSGTYEQYFGPGTRLTVT.

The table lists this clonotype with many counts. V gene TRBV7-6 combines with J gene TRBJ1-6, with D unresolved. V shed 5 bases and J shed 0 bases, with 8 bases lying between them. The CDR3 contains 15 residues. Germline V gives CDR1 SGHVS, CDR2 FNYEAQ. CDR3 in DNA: TGTGCCAGCAGCCTACAGAGCTCCTATAATTCACCCCTCCACTTT. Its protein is CASSLQSSYNSPLHF.

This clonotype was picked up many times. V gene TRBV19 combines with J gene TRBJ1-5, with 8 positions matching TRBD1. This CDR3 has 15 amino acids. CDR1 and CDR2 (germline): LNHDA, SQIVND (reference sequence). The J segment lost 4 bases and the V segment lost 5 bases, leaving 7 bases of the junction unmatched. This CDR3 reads CASSPGRQGNQPQHF. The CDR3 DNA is TGTGCCAGTAGTCCAGGACGACAGGGGAATCAGCCCCAGCATTTT.

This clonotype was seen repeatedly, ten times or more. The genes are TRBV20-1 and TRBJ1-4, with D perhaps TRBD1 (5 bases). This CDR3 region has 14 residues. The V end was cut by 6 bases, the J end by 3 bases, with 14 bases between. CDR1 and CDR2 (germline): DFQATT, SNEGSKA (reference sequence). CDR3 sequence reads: CSAQGLPANEKLFF. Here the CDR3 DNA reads TGCAGTGCCCAGGGATTGCCGGCTAATGAAAAACTGTTTTTT.

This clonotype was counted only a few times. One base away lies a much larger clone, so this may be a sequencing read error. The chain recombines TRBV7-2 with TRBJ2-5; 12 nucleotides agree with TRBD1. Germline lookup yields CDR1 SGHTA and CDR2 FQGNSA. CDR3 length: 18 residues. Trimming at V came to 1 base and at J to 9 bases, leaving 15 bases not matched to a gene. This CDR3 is CASSLVGGFGTGGQAQYF. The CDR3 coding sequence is TGTGCCAGCAGCTTAGTAGGGGGATTCGGGACAGGGGGCCAGGCCCAGTACTTC.

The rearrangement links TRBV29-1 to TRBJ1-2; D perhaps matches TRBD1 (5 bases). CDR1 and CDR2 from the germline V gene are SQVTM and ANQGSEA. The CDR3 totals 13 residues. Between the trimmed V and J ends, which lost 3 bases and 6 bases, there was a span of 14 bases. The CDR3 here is CSVDSGQGDGYTF. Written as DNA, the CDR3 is TGCAGCGTTGATTCGGGGCAGGGAGATGGCTACACCTTC.

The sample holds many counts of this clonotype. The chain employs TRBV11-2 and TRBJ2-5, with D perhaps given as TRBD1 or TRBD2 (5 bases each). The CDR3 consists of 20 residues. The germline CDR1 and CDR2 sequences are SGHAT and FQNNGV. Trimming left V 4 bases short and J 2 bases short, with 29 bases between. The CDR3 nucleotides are TGTGCCAGCAGCTGGGACGGCCTCCGATCTCTCCAACTGATTCAAGAGACCCAGTACTTC. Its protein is CASSWDGLRSLQLIQETQYF.

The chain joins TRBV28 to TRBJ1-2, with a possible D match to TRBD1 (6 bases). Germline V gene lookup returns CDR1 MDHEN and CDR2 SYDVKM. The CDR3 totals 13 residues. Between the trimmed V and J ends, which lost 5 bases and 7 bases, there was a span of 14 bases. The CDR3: CASSPTGPGGYTF. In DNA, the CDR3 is TGTGCCAGCAGTCCCACAGGGCCGGGTGGCTACACCTTC.

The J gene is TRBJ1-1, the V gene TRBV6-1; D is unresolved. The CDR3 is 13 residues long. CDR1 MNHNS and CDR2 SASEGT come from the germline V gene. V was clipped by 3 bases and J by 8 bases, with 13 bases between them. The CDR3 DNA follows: TGTGCCAGCAGTGAGTTTTTAGGTGCGGAAGCTTTCTTT. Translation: CASSEFLGAEAFF.

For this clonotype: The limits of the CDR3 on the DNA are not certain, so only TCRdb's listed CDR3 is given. CDR3 region: CASSIYLCSVLFSYEQYF. V is TRBV7-4 and J is TRBJ2-7. The CDR3 numbers 18 amino acids, ends counted. In germline, CDR1 is SGHVT, CDR2 SQSDAQ.